This TCR beta chain was retrieved from a study of cytotoxic CD8 clonotypes in ibrutinib-treated CLL. Study-level points and caveats: Having risen at ibrutinib response, clonality had fallen back toward baseline by progression.

This CDR3 region has 15 residues. Trimming removed 0 bases at V and 4 bases at J, with 12 bases between. Germline CDR1 is MNHEY and CDR2 is SVGAGI. A remark on this clone: As yet, its antigen is unknown.

Sequencing was designed to attain a depth spanning 1 in 200,000 to 1 in 1 million T cells. The table came from immunoSEQ multiplex PCR; TCRdb's copy has only in-frame clones and leaves some out. This table holds about 270,000 clones, 65% to 85% found once. The specimen was PBMCs, collected at disease progression, from a patient treated with ibrutinib. This clonotype was sampled from a human donor with chronic lymphocytic leukemia. The chain has TRBV6-5 and TRBJ1-2; no clear D gene. The CDR3 loop reads CASSYSPRLSYGYTF. DNA of the CDR3: TGTGCCAGCAGTTACTCGCCCCGGTTGAGCTATGGCTACACCTTC.